A single sample gave rise to the 30 T cell receptor beta chains below, sequenced in a study of shared clonotypes between healthy human individuals. This table comes from immunoSEQ multiplex PCR, and its TCRdb copy is limited to in-frame clones, with some not included. The repertoire holds 2 million or so clones, roughly 94% seen once, with roughly 0.13% in the top ten. Input material: naive CD4+ T cells sorted from blood. The subset is: CD45RA+ positively selected. Receptors originate from a man aged 18 to 29 in good health.

The rearrangement links TRBV6-6 to TRBJ1-5; 7 bases are shared with TRBD1. CDR1 and CDR2 (germline): MNHNY, SVGAGI (reference sequence). V was clipped by 4 bases and J by 2 bases; unmatched bases: 8. This CDR3 has 16 amino acids. The DNA for the CDR3 is TGTGCCAGCAGTTCAAAAGGGGGACAGCGCAATCAGCCCCAGCATTTT. As protein: CASSSKGGQRNQPQHF.

The sample holds one count of this clone. The V gene is TRBV7-9, the J gene TRBJ2-7, with D tentatively TRBD1 (5 bases). Per germline, CDR1 SEHNR and CDR2 FQNEAQ (reference sequence). CDR3 size: 14 residues. Trimming removed 6 bases from V and 6 bases from J, with 18 bases in between. The CDR3 sequence is CASRPDDQGGEQYF. The CDR3 bases are TGTGCCAGCAGGCCGGACGACCAGGGTGGCGAGCAGTACTTC.

The DNA of the CDR3 is TGTGCCTGGAGTGGGGTCTCCCAAGAGACCCAGTACTTC. Amino acid sequence: CAWSGVSQETQYF. The V and J genes are TRBV30 and TRBJ2-5, with D unclear. Germline V gives CDR1 GTSNPN, CDR2 SVGIG (reference sequence). Trimming pared 1 base from V and 1 base from J, leaving 7 bases between. This CDR3 has 13 residues.

This sequence joins TRBV28 and TRBJ2-1; D possibly corresponds to TRBD2 (7 bases). V shed 5 bases and J shed 3 bases, with 11 bases lying between them. The CDR3 loop spans 14 amino acids. Germline CDR1 is MDHEN and CDR2 is SYDVKM. The CDR3 sequence: CASSGGALYNEQFF. The CDR3 bases are TGTGCCAGCAGTGGGGGGGCGCTCTACAATGAGCAGTTCTTC.

The genes are TRBV5-1 and TRBJ2-7, with 9 nucleotides matching TRBD1. Germline CDR1 and CDR2: SGHRS and YFSETQ. V lost 2 bases, J lost 2 bases, and 5 bases stayed unmatched. This CDR3 has 15 residues. In nucleotides, the CDR3 is TGCGCCAGCAGCTTTGCGGGACAGGGTACCTACGAGCAGTACTTC. Translation: CASSFAGQGTYEQYF.

Of note for this clone: The sample has other DNA sequences that encode this CDR3 too. The chain carries TRBV4-1 and TRBJ2-7; 9 bases match TRBD1. Germline loops: CDR1 MGHRA, CDR2 YSYEKL. The V segment lost 2 bases and the J segment 0 bases; nucleotides outside the gene matches: 2. The CDR3 totals 15 residues. The chain's CDR3 is CASSQPGQGSYEQYF. DNA of the CDR3: TGCGCCAGCAGCCAACCGGGACAGGGCTCCTACGAGCAGTACTTC.

The chain couples TRBV19 to TRBJ2-7; tentatively, D is TRBD1 or TRBD2 (5 bases each). CDR3 size: 14 residues. Germline assignment: CDR1 LNHDA and CDR2 SQIVND (reference sequence). V shed 5 bases and J shed 5 bases, with 16 bases lying between them. The CDR3 loop reads CASSLKAGRDEQYF. CDR3 nucleotides: TGTGCCAGTAGTCTTAAGGCAGGGCGGGACGAGCAGTACTTC.

The chain combines TRBV6-4 with TRBJ1-2; 9 bases are shared with TRBD1. The germline V gene has CDR1 MRHNA and CDR2 SNTAGT. V dropped 7 bases and J dropped 7; count of bases not matched to a gene: 7. CDR3 length equals 13 residues. CDR3 nucleotide sequence: TGTGCCAGCAAGGGACAGGGCGGTTCTGGCTACACCTTC. Translation: CASKGQGGSGYTF.

Only a few counts were recorded for this clone. V and J are TRBV2 and TRBJ2-7; D is uncertain. Germline V gives CDR1 SNHLY, CDR2 FYNNEI. With 1 base removed from V and 3 bases from J, the gap between germline ends came to 4 bases. This CDR3 is 12 amino acids long. The CDR3, as DNA: TGTGCCAGCAGTGAAGTCCGCTACGAGCAGTACTTC. Its protein product is CASSEVRYEQYF. The full variable domain, rest sourced from reference TRBV2 and TRBJ2-7, is EPEVTQTPSHQVTQMGQEVILRCVPISNHLYFYWYRQILGQKVEFLVSFYNNEISEKSEIFDDQFSVERPDGSNFTLKIRSTKLEDSAMYFCASSEVRYEQYFGPGTRLTVT.

The chain combines TRBV5-1 with TRBJ2-2; D is uncertain. Germline assignment: CDR1 SGHRS and CDR2 YFSETQ. Trimming left V 2 bases short and J 0 bases short, with 11 bases between. CDR3 length: 16 residues. The CDR3 bases are TGCGCCAGCAGCTTACCCCATGACGCGAACACCGGGGAGCTGTTTTTT. Its translation is CASSLPHDANTGELFF.

V usage is TRBV7-2 and J usage is TRBJ2-1; D not certain. This CDR3 comprises 15 residues. Germline assignment: CDR1 SGHTA and CDR2 FQGNSA. V shed 4 bases and J shed 0 bases, with 10 bases lying between them. The CDR3 sequence: CASSSQSSSYNEQFF. The CDR3 DNA is TGTGCCAGCAGCTCCCAGAGCAGCTCCTACAATGAGCAGTTCTTC.

V and J are TRBV7-9 and TRBJ1-2; a possible D gene is TRBD1 (6 bases). This CDR3 is 12 amino acids long. CDR1 and CDR2 from the germline V gene are SEHNR and FQNEAQ (reference sequence). V lost 4 bases and J lost 8, with 11 bases in between. CDR3 bases: TGTGCCAGCAGCTCACAGGGCGAAGGCTACACCTTC. This gives the protein CASSSQGEGYTF. The whole variable domain, remainder taken from reference TRBV7-9 and TRBJ1-2, is DTGVSQNPRHKITKRGQNVTFRCDPISEHNRLYWYRQTLGQGPEFLTYFQNEAQLEKSRLLSDRFSAERPKGSFSTLEIQRTEQGDSAMYLCASSSQGEGYTFGSGTRLTVV.

The J gene is TRBJ2-7, the V gene TRBV7-8; 10 bases line up with TRBD1. Germline V lookup: CDR1 SGHVS, CDR2 FQNEAQ. CDR3 length: 13 amino acids. With 5 bases clipped from V and 7 bases from J, the junction kept 5 bases outside the gene matches. The CDR3 is CASSTRTGGEQYF. Here the CDR3 DNA reads TGTGCCAGCAGCACACGGACAGGGGGGGAGCAGTACTTC. Combining the CDR3 with reference TRBV7-8 and TRBJ2-7 gives the whole variable domain GAGVSQSPRYKVAKRGQDVALRCDPISGHVSLFWYQQALGQGPEFLTYFQNEAQLDKSGLPSDRFFAERPEGSVSTLKIQRTQQEDSAVYLCASSTRTGGEQYFGPGTRLTVT.

This chain uses TRBV11-2 with TRBJ2-7; 10 nucleotides agree with TRBD1. Germline V gene data show CDR1 as SGHAT and CDR2 as FQNNGV. The J segment lost 4 bases and the V segment lost 9 bases, leaving 6 bases of the junction unmatched. The CDR3 spans 13 residues. The CDR3 loop is CASSDRGSYEQYF. The CDR3 coding sequence is TGTGCCAGTTCGGACAGGGGGTCTTACGAGCAGTACTTC.

V usage is TRBV20-1 and J usage is TRBJ1-1, with TRBD1 as a possible D gene (5 bases). The length of the CDR3 is 11 residues. Germline V CDR1 and CDR2: DFQATT, SNEGSKA (reference sequence). Trimming removed 5 bases from V and 10 bases from J, with 14 bases in between. CDR3 DNA sequence: TGCAGTGCTGGGGTGGGGGTTGCAGCTTTCTTT. It is translated as CSAGVGVAAFF.

J is TRBJ1-5 and V is TRBV7-8, with 8 positions matching TRBD1. J was trimmed by 6 bases and V by 2 bases; bases with no gene match: 6. The germline gives CDR1 SGHVS, CDR2 FQNEAQ. This CDR3 is built from 15 residues. The CDR3 spells CASSLRTDRGQPQHF. CDR3 coding DNA: TGTGCCAGCAGCTTACGGACAGACAGGGGTCAGCCCCAGCATTTT. The variable domain in full, completed from reference TRBV7-8 and TRBJ1-5, reads GAGVSQSPRYKVAKRGQDVALRCDPISGHVSLFWYQQALGQGPEFLTYFQNEAQLDKSGLPSDRFFAERPEGSVSTLKIQRTQQEDSAVYLCASSLRTDRGQPQHFGDGTRLSIL.

On this clone: Other DNA sequences of this sample code for an identical CDR3. The rearrangement uses TRBV11-3 and TRBJ2-2, with D possibly TRBD1 on 5 matching bases. CDR1 and CDR2 (germline): SGHNT, YENEEA. This CDR3 contains 14 residues. The germline V and J ends were trimmed by 5 bases and 0 bases, with 7 bases remaining between them. CDR3 nucleotides: TGTGCCAGCAGCCCCAGGGCGAACACCGGGGAGCTGTTTTTT. This sequence encodes CASSPRANTGELFF.

V usage is TRBV27 and J usage is TRBJ2-7, with 9 nucleotides matching TRBD2. The CDR3 covers 14 residues. CDR1 and CDR2 from the germline V gene are MNHEY and SMNVEV (reference sequence). The ends lost 7 bases at V and 2 bases at J; junction bases unmatched: 6. CDR3 protein: CASMFAGGPYEQYF. As DNA, the CDR3 is TGTGCCAGCATGTTTGCGGGAGGGCCCTACGAGCAGTACTTC.

V usage is TRBV6-6 and J usage is TRBJ2-4; possible D gene TRBD2, 5 bases. The V and J ends lost 2 bases and 1 base respectively, with 9 bases between them. This CDR3 comprises 15 residues. Germline assignment: CDR1 MNHNY and CDR2 SVGAGI (reference sequence). The CDR3 DNA reads as TGTGCCAGCAGTTACCTCAGAGGGGCCAAAAACATTCAGTACTTC. This encodes CASSYLRGAKNIQYF.

The table lists this clone with a count of one. The chain joins TRBV6-5 to TRBJ2-7, with 7 nucleotides matching TRBD2. The CDR3 is 15 amino acids. Germline V gene sequence: CDR1 MNHEY, CDR2 SVGAGI. The J segment lost 1 base and the V segment lost 2 bases, leaving 5 bases of the junction unmatched. The CDR3 DNA reads as TGTGCCAGCAGTTACCAGCGGGGCGCTTCCTACGAGCAGTACTTC. This translates into CASSYQRGASYEQYF.

The chain couples TRBV5-6 to TRBJ2-5, with a possible D match to TRBD1 (6 bases). V shed 4 bases and J shed 1 base, with 17 bases lying between them. CDR3 length: 16 residues. Germline V gives CDR1 SGHDT, CDR2 YYEEEE. CDR3 bases: TGTGCCAGCAGCCGACAGGACAAAAGGGGCCAAGAGACCCAGTACTTC. Amino acid sequence: CASSRQDKRGQETQYF.

Comments on this clone: Other DNA sequences from this sample encode an identical CDR3 as well. The chain couples TRBV5-1 to TRBJ2-5; maybe TRBD2 (6 bases). This CDR3 is 13 amino acids long. V shed 2 bases and J shed 5 bases, with 10 bases lying between them. Germline CDR1 SGHRS, CDR2 YFSETQ. CDR3 loop: CASSLGLAETQYF. As DNA, the CDR3 is TGCGCCAGCAGCTTAGGGCTAGCGGAGACCCAGTACTTC. Filled out from reference TRBV5-1 and TRBJ2-5, the complete variable domain reads KAGVTQTPRYLIKTRGQQVTLSCSPISGHRSVSWYQQTPGQGLQFLFEYFSETQRNKGNFPGRFSGRQFSNSRSEMNVSTLELGDSALYLCASSLGLAETQYFGPGTRLLVL.

This chain links TRBV19 with TRBJ2-1, with TRBD1 matching over 11 bases. With V trimmed by 8 bases and J by 6 bases, 9 bases remained unmatched. This CDR3 is built from 15 residues. Germline V gene sequence: CDR1 LNHDA, CDR2 SQIVND (reference sequence). CDR3 sequence: CASRETGTGGNEQFF. DNA of the CDR3: TGTGCCAGTCGAGAAACCGGGACAGGGGGCAATGAGCAGTTCTTC.

The V gene is TRBV14, the J gene TRBJ1-3; TRBD1 aligns across 7 bases. CDR3 length equals 15 residues. Looked up from germline, CDR1 is SGHDN and CDR2 is FVKESK. Unmatched junction bases numbered 3, after V lost 4 bases and J lost 0 bases. In DNA, the CDR3 is TGTGCCAGCAGCCGGACAGGCCTCTCTGGAAACACCATATATTTT. Its protein is CASSRTGLSGNTIYF.

DNA for the CDR3: TGCGCCAGCAGCTTGGGACAGCACTACTACGAGCAGTACTTC. Amino acids: CASSLGQHYYEQYF. The rearrangement joins TRBV5-1 to TRBJ2-7; a weak D match, TRBD1 (5 bases). CDR3 length: 14 amino acids. Germline assignment: CDR1 SGHRS and CDR2 YFSETQ. Trimming removed 0 bases from V and 3 bases from J, with 10 bases in between.

The chain couples TRBV6-1 to TRBJ1-2, with D hard to call. Germline CDR1 is MNHNS and CDR2 is SASEGT. Between the trimmed V and J ends, which lost 5 bases and 4 bases, there was a span of 17 bases. The CDR3 runs to 15 residues. In nucleotides, the CDR3 is TGTGCCAGCAGTACGGGTTTGGGTGCTAGCTATGGCTACACCTTC. Protein product: CASSTGLGASYGYTF.

The rearrangement links TRBV7-8 to TRBJ2-7; 9 bases are shared with TRBD1. Germline assignment: CDR1 SGHVS and CDR2 FQNEAQ. Trimming removed 4 bases from V and 6 bases from J; junction bases left unmatched: 10. This CDR3 region has 15 residues. For the CDR3, the DNA is TGTGCCAGCAGCTCCATGGGACAGGGAGTTGGCGAGCAGTACTTC. Encoded protein: CASSSMGQGVGEQYF.

J is TRBJ2-6 and V is TRBV27; D is unresolved. Germline loops: CDR1 MNHEY, CDR2 SMNVEV (reference sequence). The CDR3 covers 18 residues. Trimming removed 4 bases at V and 0 bases at J, with 16 bases between. The CDR3 loop is CASSSALSIISGANVLTF. CDR3 bases: TGTGCCAGCAGTTCGGCATTGAGTATTATCTCTGGGGCCAACGTCCTGACTTTC.

This clone was seen only once. The chain couples TRBV6-1 to TRBJ1-1; unclear D gene. This CDR3 comprises 12 residues. Germline CDR1 and CDR2: MNHNS and SASEGT. Between the trimmed V and J ends, which lost 3 bases and 8 bases, there was a span of 10 bases. CDR3 in amino acids: CASSERPVEAFF. The CDR3 coding sequence is TGTGCCAGCAGTGAGCGGCCGGTCGAAGCTTTCTTT.

V and J are TRBV2 and TRBJ2-2, with D possibly being TRBD1 (5 bases). The V end lost 4 bases, the J end lost 1 base, and 10 bases lay between the germline ends. CDR3 length: 15 residues. Germline lookup yields CDR1 SNHLY and CDR2 FYNNEI. The CDR3 DNA reads TGTGCCAGCAGTGTGGCCAGGGTGAACACCGGGGAGCTGTTTTTT. It translates to CASSVARVNTGELFF.